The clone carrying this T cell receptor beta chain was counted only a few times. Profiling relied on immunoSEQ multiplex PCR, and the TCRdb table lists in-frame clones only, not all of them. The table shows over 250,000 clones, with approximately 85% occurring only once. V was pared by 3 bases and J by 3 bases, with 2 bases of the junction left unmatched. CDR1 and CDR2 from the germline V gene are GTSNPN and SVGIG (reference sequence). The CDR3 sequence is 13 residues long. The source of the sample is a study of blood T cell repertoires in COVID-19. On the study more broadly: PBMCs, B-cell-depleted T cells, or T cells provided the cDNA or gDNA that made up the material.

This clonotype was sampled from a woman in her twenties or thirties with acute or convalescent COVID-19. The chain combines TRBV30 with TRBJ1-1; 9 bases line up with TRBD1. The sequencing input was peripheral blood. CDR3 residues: CAWRTGGYTEAFF. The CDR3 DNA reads TGTGCCTGGAGGACAGGGGGATACACTGAAGCTTTCTTT. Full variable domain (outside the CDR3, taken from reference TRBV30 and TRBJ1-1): SQTIHQWPATLVQPVGSPLSLECTVEGTSNPNLYWYRQAAGRGLQLLFYSVGIGQISSEVPQNLSASRPQDRQFILSSKKLLLSDSGFYLCAWRTGGYTEAFFGQGTRLTVV.